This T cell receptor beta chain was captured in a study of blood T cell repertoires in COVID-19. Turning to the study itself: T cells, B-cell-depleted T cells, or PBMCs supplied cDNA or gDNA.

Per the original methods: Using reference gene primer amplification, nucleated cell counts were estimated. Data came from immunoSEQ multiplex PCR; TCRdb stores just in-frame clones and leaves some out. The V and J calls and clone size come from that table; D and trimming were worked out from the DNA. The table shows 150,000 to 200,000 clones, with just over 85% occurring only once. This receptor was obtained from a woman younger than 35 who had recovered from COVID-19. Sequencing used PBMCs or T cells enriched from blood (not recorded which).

The CDR3 region has the DNA TGTGCCAGCAGCCCCCCGGGACTAGCGGGAGTAGTAGAGCAGTTCTTC. Translating gives CASSPPGLAGVVEQFF. The chain combines TRBV7-9 with TRBJ2-1, with 14 positions matching TRBD2. J gave up 10 bases and V 5 bases, and 10 bases lay outside the gene matches. The V gene's germline CDR1 is SEHNR and CDR2 FQNEAQ (reference sequence). The CDR3 is 16 residues long.